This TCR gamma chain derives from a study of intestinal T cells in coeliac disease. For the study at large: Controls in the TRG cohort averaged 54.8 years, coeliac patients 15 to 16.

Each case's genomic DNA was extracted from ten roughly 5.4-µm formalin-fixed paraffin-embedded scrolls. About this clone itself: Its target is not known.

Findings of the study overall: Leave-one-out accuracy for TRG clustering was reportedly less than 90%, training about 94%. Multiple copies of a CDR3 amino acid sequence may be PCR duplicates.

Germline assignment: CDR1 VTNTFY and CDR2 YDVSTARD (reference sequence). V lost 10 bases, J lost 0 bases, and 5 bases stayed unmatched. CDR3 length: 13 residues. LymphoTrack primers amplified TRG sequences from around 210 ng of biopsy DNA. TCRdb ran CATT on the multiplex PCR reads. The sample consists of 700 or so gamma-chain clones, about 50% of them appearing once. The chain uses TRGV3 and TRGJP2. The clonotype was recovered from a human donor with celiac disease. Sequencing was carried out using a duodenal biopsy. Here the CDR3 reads CATGYSSDWIKTF. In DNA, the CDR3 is TGTGCCACTGGTTATAGTAGTGATTGGATCAAGACGTTT.